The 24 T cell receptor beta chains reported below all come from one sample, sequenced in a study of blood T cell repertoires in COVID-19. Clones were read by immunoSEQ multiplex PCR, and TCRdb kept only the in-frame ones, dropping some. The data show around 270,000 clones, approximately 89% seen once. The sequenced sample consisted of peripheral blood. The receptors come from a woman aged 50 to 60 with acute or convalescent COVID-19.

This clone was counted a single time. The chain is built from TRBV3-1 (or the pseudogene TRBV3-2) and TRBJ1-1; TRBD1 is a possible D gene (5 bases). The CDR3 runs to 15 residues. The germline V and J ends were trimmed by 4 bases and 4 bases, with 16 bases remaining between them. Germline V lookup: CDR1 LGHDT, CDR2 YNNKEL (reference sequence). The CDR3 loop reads CASSLYIGGTTEAFF. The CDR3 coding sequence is TGTGCCAGCAGCCTATATATCGGGGGGACCACTGAAGCTTTCTTT.

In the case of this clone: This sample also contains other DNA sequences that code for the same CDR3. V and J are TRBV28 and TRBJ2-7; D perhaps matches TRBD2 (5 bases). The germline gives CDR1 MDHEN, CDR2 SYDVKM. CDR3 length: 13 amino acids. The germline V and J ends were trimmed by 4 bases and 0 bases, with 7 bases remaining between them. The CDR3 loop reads CASSSGSSYEQYF. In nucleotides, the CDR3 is TGTGCCAGCAGTTCTGGGAGCTCCTACGAGCAGTACTTC.

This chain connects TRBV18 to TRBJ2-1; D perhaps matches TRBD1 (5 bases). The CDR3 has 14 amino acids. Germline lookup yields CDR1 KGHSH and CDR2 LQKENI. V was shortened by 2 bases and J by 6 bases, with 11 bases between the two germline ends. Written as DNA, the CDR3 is TGTGCCAGCTCACCAAACCGTCAGGGCAATGAGCAGTTCTTC. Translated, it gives CASSPNRQGNEQFF.

CDR3 DNA sequence: TGCGCCAGCAGCCCGGGACAGGCGACTGGAAACACCATATATTTT. Residues: CASSPGQATGNTIYF. The chain joins TRBV5-1 to TRBJ1-3, with 8 bases aligning to TRBD1. Germline V lookup: CDR1 SGHRS, CDR2 YFSETQ. V lost 4 bases and J lost 2; bases outside the gene matches: 5. The CDR3 has 15 amino acids.

The CDR3: CASSPGGGNYGYTF. Written as DNA, the CDR3 is TGCGCCAGCAGCCCTGGGGGCGGTAACTATGGCTACACCTTC. This chain links TRBV5-1 with TRBJ1-2, with D perhaps TRBD1 (6 bases). Between the trimmed V and J ends, which lost 4 bases and 1 base, there was a span of 11 bases. The CDR3 spans 14 residues. Germline V lookup: CDR1 SGHRS, CDR2 YFSETQ.

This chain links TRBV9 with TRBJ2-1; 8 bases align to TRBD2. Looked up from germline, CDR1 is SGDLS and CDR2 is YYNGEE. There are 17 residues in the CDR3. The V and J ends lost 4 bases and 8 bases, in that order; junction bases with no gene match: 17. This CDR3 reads CASSITPGGSGGHEQFF. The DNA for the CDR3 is TGTGCCAGCAGCATCACCCCGGGGGGGTCAGGCGGCCATGAGCAGTTCTTC. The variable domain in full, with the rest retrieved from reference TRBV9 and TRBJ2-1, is DSGVTQTPKHLITATGQRVTLRCSPRSGDLSVYWYQQSLDQGLQFLIQYYNGEERAKGNILERFSAQQFPDLHSELNLSSLELGDSALYFCASSITPGGSGGHEQFFGPGTRLTVL.

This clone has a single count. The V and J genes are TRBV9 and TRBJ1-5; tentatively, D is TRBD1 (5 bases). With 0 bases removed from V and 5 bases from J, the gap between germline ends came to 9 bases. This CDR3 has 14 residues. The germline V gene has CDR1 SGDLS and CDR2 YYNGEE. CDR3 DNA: TGTGCCAGCAGCGTAGCTGGGGGGGATCAGCCCCAGCATTTT. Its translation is CASSVAGGDQPQHF.

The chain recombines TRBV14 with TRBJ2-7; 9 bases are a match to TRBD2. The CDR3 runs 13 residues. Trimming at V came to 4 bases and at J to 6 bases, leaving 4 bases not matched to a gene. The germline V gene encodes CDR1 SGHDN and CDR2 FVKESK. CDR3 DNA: TGTGCCAGCAGCCGAGGACTAGCGCTCGAGCAGTACTTC. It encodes CASSRGLALEQYF.

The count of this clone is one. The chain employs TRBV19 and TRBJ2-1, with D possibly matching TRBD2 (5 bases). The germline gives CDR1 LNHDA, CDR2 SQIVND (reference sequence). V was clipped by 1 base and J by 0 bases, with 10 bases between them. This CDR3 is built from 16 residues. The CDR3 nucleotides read TGTGCCAGTAGTATAGTAACGGCGGGCTCCTACAATGAGCAGTTCTTC. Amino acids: CASSIVTAGSYNEQFF.

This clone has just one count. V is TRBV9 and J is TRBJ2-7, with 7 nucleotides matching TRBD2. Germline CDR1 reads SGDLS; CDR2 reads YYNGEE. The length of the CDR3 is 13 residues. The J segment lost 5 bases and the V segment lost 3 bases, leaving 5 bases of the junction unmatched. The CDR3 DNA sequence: TGTGCCAGCAGCGGTCGACTAGCTAACGAGCAGTACTTC. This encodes CASSGRLANEQYF.

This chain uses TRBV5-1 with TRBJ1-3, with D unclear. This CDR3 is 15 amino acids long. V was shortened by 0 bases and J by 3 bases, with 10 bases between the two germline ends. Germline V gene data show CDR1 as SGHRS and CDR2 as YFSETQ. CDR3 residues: CASSLAGGSGNTIYF. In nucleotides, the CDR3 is TGCGCCAGCAGCTTGGCCGGCGGAAGTGGAAACACCATATATTTT.

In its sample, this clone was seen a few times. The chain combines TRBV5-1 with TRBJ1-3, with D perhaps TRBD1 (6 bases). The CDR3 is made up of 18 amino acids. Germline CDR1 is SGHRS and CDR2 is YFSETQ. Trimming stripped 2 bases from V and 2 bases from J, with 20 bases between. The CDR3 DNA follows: TGCGCCAGCAGCTTACACAGGGTGGTAAGCCAGACTGGAAACACCATATATTTT. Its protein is CASSLHRVVSQTGNTIYF.

Written as DNA, the CDR3 is TGTGCCAGCAGCTTAGCCGTTCTGGGGCCTAACACTGAAGCTTTCTTT. Protein product: CASSLAVLGPNTEAFF. This chain uses TRBV7-9 with TRBJ1-1, with D possibly matching TRBD1 (5 bases). The germline V gene has CDR1 SEHNR and CDR2 FQNEAQ (reference sequence). Trimming removed 0 bases at V and 2 bases at J, with 13 bases between. The CDR3 has 16 residues.

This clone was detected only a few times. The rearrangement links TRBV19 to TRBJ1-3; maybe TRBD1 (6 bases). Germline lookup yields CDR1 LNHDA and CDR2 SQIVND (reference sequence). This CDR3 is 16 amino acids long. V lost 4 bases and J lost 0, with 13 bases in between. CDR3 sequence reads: CASSTDPTGSGNTIYF. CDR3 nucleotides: TGTGCCAGTAGTACCGACCCGACAGGCTCTGGAAACACCATATATTTT.

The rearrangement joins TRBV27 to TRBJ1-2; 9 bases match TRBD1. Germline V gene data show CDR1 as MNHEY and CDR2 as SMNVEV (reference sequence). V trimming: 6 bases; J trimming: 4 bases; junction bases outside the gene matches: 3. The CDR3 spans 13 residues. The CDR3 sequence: CASSGQGRYGYTF. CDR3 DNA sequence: TGTGCCAGCAGCGGACAGGGGCGCTATGGCTACACCTTC.

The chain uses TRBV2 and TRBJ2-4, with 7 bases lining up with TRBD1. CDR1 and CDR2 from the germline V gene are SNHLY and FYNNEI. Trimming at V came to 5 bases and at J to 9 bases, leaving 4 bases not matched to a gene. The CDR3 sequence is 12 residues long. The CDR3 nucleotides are TGTGCCAGCAGTTTAGGGGGCGGCATTCAGTACTTC. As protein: CASSLGGGIQYF.

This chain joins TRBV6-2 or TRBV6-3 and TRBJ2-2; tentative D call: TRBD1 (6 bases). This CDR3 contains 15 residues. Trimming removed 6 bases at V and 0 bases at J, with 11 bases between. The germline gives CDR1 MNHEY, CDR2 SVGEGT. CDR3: CASSSGGSNTGELFF. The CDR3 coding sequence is TGTGCCAGCAGCTCTGGGGGCTCGAACACCGGGGAGCTGTTTTTT.

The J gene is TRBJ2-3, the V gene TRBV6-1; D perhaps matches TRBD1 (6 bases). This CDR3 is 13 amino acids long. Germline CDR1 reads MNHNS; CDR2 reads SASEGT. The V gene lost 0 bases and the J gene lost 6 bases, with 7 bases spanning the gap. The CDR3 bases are TGTGCCAGCAGTGAAGCGCAGGGGGATACGCAGTATTTT. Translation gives CASSEAQGDTQYF.

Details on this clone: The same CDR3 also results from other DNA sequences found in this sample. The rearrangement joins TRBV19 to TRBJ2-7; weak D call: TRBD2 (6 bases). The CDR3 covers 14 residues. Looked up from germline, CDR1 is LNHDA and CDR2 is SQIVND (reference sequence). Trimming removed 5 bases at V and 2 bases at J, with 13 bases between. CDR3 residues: CASSLQGGPYEQYF. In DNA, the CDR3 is TGTGCCAGTAGTCTCCAAGGAGGGCCCTACGAGCAGTACTTC. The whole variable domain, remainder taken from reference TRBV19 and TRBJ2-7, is DGGITQSPKYLFRKEGQNVTLSCEQNLNHDAMYWYRQDPGQGLRLIYYSQIVNDFQKGDIAEGYSVSREKKESFPLTVTSAQKNPTAFYLCASSLQGGPYEQYFGPGTRLTVT.

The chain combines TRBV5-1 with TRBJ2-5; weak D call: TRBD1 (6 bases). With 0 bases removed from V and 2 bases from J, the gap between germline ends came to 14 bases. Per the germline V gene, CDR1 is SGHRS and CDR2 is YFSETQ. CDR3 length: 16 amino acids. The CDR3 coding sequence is TGCGCCAGCAGCTTGGCGGCGACAGGACCACAAGAGACCCAGTACTTC. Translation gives CASSLAATGPQETQYF.

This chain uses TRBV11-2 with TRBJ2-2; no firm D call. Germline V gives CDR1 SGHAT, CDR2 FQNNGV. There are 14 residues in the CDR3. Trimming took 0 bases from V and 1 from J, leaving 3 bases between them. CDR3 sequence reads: CASSLDRNTGELFF. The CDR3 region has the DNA TGTGCCAGCAGCTTAGACAGGAACACCGGGGAGCTGTTTTTT.

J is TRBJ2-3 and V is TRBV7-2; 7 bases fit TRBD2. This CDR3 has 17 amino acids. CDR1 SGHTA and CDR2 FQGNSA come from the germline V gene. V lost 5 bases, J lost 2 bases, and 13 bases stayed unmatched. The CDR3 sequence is CASSPRWGSGFTDTQYF. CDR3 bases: TGTGCCAGCAGCCCCCGGTGGGGTAGCGGGTTCACAGATACGCAGTATTTT.

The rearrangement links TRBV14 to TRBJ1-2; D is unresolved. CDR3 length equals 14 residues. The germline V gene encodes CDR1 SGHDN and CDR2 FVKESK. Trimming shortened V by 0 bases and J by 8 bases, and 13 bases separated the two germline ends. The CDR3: CASSQDNNYGGYTF. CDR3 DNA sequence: TGTGCCAGCAGCCAAGATAACAACTATGGGGGCTACACCTTC.

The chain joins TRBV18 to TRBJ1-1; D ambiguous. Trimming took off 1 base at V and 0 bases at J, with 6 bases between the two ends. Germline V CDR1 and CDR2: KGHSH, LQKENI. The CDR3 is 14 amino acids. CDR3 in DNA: TGTGCCAGCTCACCACTACAGTTGAACACTGAAGCTTTCTTT. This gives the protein CASSPLQLNTEAFF.